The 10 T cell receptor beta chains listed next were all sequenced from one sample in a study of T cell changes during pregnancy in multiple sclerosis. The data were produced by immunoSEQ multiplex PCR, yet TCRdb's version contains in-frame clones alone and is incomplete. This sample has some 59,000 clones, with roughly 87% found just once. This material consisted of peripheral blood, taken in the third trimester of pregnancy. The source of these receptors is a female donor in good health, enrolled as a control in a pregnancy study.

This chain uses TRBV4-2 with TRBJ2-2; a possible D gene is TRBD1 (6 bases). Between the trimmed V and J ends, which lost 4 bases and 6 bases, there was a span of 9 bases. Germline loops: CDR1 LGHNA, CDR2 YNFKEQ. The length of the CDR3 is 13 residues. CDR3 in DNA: TGTGCCAGCAGCCGAGGGGGACCCGGGGAGCTGTTTTTT. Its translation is CASSRGGPGELFF.

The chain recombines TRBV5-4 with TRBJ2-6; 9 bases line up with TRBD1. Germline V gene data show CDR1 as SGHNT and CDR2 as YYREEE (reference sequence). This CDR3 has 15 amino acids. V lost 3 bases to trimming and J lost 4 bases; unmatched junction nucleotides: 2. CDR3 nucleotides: TGTGCCAGCAGCTGGGACAGGGTCGGGGCCAACGTCCTGACTTTC. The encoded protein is CASSWDRVGANVLTF. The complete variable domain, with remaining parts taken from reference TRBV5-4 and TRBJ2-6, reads ETGVTQSPTHLIKTRGQQVTLRCSSQSGHNTVSWYQQALGQGPQFIFQYYREEENGRGNFPPRFSGLQFPNYSSELNVNALELDDSALYLCASSWDRVGANVLTFGAGSRLTVL.

The CDR3 DNA reads as TGTGCCAGTAGTGCGGGGGCCCTGGCAACTGAAGCTTTCTTT. Translating gives CASSAGALATEAFF. The chain uses TRBV19 and TRBJ1-1; tentatively, D is TRBD1 (6 bases). Germline CDR1 reads LNHDA; CDR2 reads SQIVND (reference sequence). The CDR3 loop spans 14 amino acids. Trimming took 5 bases from V and 5 from J, leaving 15 bases between them.

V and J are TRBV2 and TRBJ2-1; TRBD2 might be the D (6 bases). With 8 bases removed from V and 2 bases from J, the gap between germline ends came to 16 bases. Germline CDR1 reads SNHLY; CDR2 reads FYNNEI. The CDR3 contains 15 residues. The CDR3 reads CASGLSGATYNEQFF. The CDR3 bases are TGTGCCAGCGGACTTAGCGGAGCCACCTACAATGAGCAGTTCTTC. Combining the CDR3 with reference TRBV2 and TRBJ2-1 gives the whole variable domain EPEVTQTPSHQVTQMGQEVILRCVPISNHLYFYWYRQILGQKVEFLVSFYNNEISEKSEIFDDQFSVERPDGSNFTLKIRSTKLEDSAMYFCASGLSGATYNEQFFGPGTRLTVL.

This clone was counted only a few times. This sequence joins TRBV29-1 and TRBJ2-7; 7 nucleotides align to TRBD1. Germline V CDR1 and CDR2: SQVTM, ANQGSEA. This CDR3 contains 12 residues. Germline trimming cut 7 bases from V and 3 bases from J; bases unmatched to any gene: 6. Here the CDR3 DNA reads TGCAGCGGCAGGGACAGCCACTACGAGCAGTACTTC. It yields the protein CSGRDSHYEQYF.

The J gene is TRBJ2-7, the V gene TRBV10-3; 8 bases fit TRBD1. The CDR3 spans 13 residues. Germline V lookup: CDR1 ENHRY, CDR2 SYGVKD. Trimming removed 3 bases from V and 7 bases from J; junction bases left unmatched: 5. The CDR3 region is CAISETTGGEQYF. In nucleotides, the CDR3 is TGTGCCATCAGTGAAACTACAGGGGGGGAGCAGTACTTC.

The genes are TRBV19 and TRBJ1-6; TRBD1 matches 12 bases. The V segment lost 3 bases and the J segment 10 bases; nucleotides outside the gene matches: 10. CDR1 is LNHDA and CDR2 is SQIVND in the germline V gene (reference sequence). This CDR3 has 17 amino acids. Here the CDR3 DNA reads TGTGCCAGTAGTATGTCGTTCGGGACAGGGGGCATGTCACCCCTCCACTTT. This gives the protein CASSMSFGTGGMSPLHF.

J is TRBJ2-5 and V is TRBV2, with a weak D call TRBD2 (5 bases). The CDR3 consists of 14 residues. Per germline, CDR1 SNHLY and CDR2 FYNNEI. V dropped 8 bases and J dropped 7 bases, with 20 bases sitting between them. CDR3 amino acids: CASSPEPLEGTQYF. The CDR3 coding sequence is TGTGCCAGCTCCCCGGAGCCTCTTGAGGGGACCCAGTACTTC.

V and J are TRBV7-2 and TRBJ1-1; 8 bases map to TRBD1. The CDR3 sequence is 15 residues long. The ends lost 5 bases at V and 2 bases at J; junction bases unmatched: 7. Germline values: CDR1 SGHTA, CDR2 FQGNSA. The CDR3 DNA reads TGTGCCAGCAGCCCTACAGGGGGACTTAACACTGAAGCTTTCTTT. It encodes CASSPTGGLNTEAFF.

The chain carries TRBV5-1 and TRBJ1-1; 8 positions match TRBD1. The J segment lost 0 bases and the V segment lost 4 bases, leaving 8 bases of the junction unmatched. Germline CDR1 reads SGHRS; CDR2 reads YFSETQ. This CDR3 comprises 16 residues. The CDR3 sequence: CASSARRQGLNTEAFF. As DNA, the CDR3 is TGCGCCAGCAGCGCGCGCAGACAGGGGTTGAACACTGAAGCTTTCTTT.